This passage covers 29 T cell receptor beta chains from one sample sequenced in a study of cytomegalovirus exposure and HLA in healthy donors (dated by TCRdb to the late 2010s). Library preparation used the immunoSEQ multiplex PCR assay. The multiplex PCR relied on a mix of 60 forward primers for TCR Vbeta segments and 13 reverse primers for TCR Jbeta segments. In TCRdb, the immuneACCESS table is reduced to in-frame sequences with V and J assigned. These tables do not hold every clone; where another copy was compared, an unresolved V gene accounts for under half, and the others remain unexplained. The sample table shows some 150,000 clones, and approximately 80% are seen once. The ten biggest clones cover roughly 3.6% of the sample. Sample: PBMCs. Receptors were obtained from a man in his thirties or forties in good health and CMV-seropositive.

For this clone: Compared with germline, one end of the junction differs, possibly owing to a read error. The gene calls are TRBV9 and TRBJ2-3; TRBD2 matches at 13 bases. CDR1 is SGDLS and CDR2 is YYNGEE in the germline V gene. This CDR3 has 16 residues. CDR3 in amino acids: CASSPGLAGTTDTQFF. The DNA of the CDR3 is TGTGCCAGCAGCCCGGGACTAGCGGGAACCACAGATACGCAGTTTTTT.

The chain recombines TRBV18 with TRBJ2-7; tentative D call: TRBD1 (6 bases). Trimming removed 4 bases at V and 3 bases at J, with 16 bases between. The germline gives CDR1 KGHSH, CDR2 LQKENI. The CDR3 has 15 residues. The CDR3 loop is CASSLSETGNYEQYF. The CDR3 DNA sequence: TGTGCCAGCTCACTCTCCGAGACAGGTAACTACGAGCAGTACTTC.

V usage is TRBV7-9 and J usage is TRBJ1-1; 9 bases align to TRBD1. This CDR3 region has 15 residues. Per germline, CDR1 SEHNR and CDR2 FQNEAQ (reference sequence). J lost 3 bases, V lost 2 bases, and 4 bases had no gene match. The CDR3 is CASSLRDREDTEAFF. The CDR3 nucleotides are TGTGCCAGCAGCTTAAGGGACAGGGAGGACACTGAAGCTTTCTTT.

CDR3 sequence (DNA): TGTGCCAGCAGCGTAGCCCAGGGGAATTCACCCCTCCACTTT. Amino acid sequence: CASSVAQGNSPLHF. This chain uses TRBV9 with TRBJ1-6, with D maybe TRBD1 (6 bases). Between the trimmed V and J ends, which lost 0 bases and 7 bases, there was a span of 8 bases. The germline V gene has CDR1 SGDLS and CDR2 YYNGEE. The CDR3 is 14 residues long.

This rearrangement joins TRBV7-8 to TRBJ1-5; no clear D. Trimming stripped 5 bases from V and 1 base from J, with 9 bases between. This CDR3 is built from 14 residues. Germline assignment: CDR1 SGHVS and CDR2 FQNEAQ. Written as DNA, the CDR3 is TGTGCCAGCAGCCGAGCCTGGAGCAATCAGCCCCAGCATTTT. Residues: CASSRAWSNQPQHF.

The rearrangement uses TRBV10-1 and TRBJ1-2; TRBD1 aligns across 7 bases. Germline CDR1 is WNHNN and CDR2 is SYGVQD (reference sequence). The V gene end was trimmed by 5 bases and the J gene end by 3 bases; junction bases not matched to a gene: 6. CDR3 length equals 14 residues. The CDR3 is CASSTGTDYYGYTF. In DNA form, the CDR3 reads TGCGCCAGCAGTACCGGGACAGATTACTATGGCTACACCTTC.

Turning to this clone: The sample holds other DNA sequences that translate to the same CDR3. The chain recombines TRBV27 with TRBJ1-1, with D possibly TRBD1 on 6 matching bases. The CDR3 runs 13 residues. Trimming removed 2 bases at V and 4 bases at J, with 8 bases between. The V gene's germline CDR1 is MNHEY and CDR2 SMNVEV (reference sequence). The CDR3 loop is CASSLRGGTEAFF. As DNA, the CDR3 is TGTGCCAGCAGTTTAAGGGGGGGCACTGAAGCTTTCTTT.

The CDR3 loop is CASSSWGDSSYEQYF. As DNA, the CDR3 is TGTGCCAGTAGTTCCTGGGGCGATAGCTCCTACGAGCAGTACTTC. This sequence joins TRBV19 and TRBJ2-7; maybe TRBD1 (5 bases). Trimming removed 5 bases from V and 0 bases from J, with 14 bases in between. CDR3 length: 15 amino acids. Per the germline V gene, CDR1 is LNHDA and CDR2 is SQIVND (reference sequence).

The rearrangement uses TRBV28 and TRBJ2-2; a possible D gene is TRBD1 (6 bases). V was clipped by 6 bases and J by 6 bases, with 8 bases between them. Germline loops: CDR1 MDHEN, CDR2 SYDVKM. This CDR3 region has 12 residues. This CDR3 is CASSQGSGELFF. The CDR3 DNA reads TGTGCCAGCAGCCAGGGGTCCGGGGAGCTGTTTTTT.

The J gene is TRBJ2-1, the V gene TRBV12-5; the match to TRBD1 covers 8 bases. In germline, CDR1 is LGHNT, CDR2 FRNRAP. The CDR3 runs to 15 residues. Unmatched junction bases numbered 9, after V lost 6 bases and J lost 5 bases. The CDR3 DNA reads TGTGCTAGTGGAAATGGGGACAGGTCCGACAATGAGCAGTTCTTC. It specifies CASGNGDRSDNEQFF.

The rearrangement links TRBV4-1 to TRBJ1-5; the match to TRBD1 covers 8 bases. The V gene end was trimmed by 3 bases and the J gene end by 5 bases; junction bases not matched to a gene: 6. In germline, CDR1 is MGHRA, CDR2 YSYEKL. There are 15 residues in the CDR3. The CDR3 DNA reads as TGCGCCAGCAGCCACCGACAGGGGTGGGATCAGCCCCAGCATTTT. Translation gives CASSHRQGWDQPQHF.

This chain joins TRBV29-1 and TRBJ2-5; 7 bases align to TRBD1. CDR3 length: 13 residues. Germline CDR1 reads SQVTM; CDR2 reads ANQGSEA. V was pared by 6 bases and J by 1 base, with 5 bases of the junction left unmatched. As DNA, the CDR3 is TGCAGCGTCGGGACAGTGTCCCAAGAGACCCAGTACTTC. Residues: CSVGTVSQETQYF.

This sequence joins TRBV7-9 and TRBJ2-6; 7 bases match TRBD1. Germline values: CDR1 SEHNR, CDR2 FQNEAQ (reference sequence). V lost 5 bases and J lost 1; bases outside the gene matches: 11. This CDR3 is 18 amino acids long. DNA for the CDR3: TGTGCCAGCAGCGCCCGGGACAGATCCCCTTCTGGGGCCAACGTCCTGACTTTC. Translated, it gives CASSARDRSPSGANVLTF.

This chain uses TRBV6-1 with TRBJ2-7, with D perhaps TRBD1 (6 bases). The CDR3 is made up of 12 amino acids. Looked up from germline, CDR1 is MNHNS and CDR2 is SASEGT. Trimming took 7 bases from V and 3 from J, leaving 10 bases between them. For the CDR3, the DNA is TGTGCCAGCACCCGGACAGTCTACGAGCAGTACTTC. Translated, it gives CASTRTVYEQYF.

A word on this clone: Mismatch with germline at one junction end may stem from a read error. The genes are TRBV5-1 and TRBJ2-7, with 12 bases matching TRBD1. Looked up from germline, CDR1 is SGHRS and CDR2 is YFSETQ. The CDR3 loop spans 16 amino acids. The CDR3 loop is CASTLGGGTGGEEQYF. DNA for the CDR3: TGCGCCAGCACCTTGGGCGGGGGGACAGGGGGCGAGGAGCAGTACTTC. The full variable domain, rest sourced from reference TRBV5-1 and TRBJ2-7, is KAGVTQTPRYLIKTRGQQVTLSCSPISGHRSVSWYQQTPGQGLQFLFEYFSETQRNKGNFPGRFSGRQFSNSRSEMNVSTLELGDSALYLCASTLGGGTGGEEQYFGPGTRLTVT.

This chain links TRBV6-5 with TRBJ2-7; D gene uncertain. The CDR3 length is 13 residues. Looked up from germline, CDR1 is MNHEY and CDR2 is SVGAGI. Trimming took off 6 bases at V and 4 bases at J, with 13 bases between the two ends. CDR3 nucleotides: TGTGCCAGCAGCCGGCAGGATCGGTACGAGCAGTACTTC. Protein: CASSRQDRYEQYF.

The rearrangement joins TRBV29-1 to TRBJ2-1, with D perhaps TRBD2 (6 bases). Germline V gene data show CDR1 as SQVTM and CDR2 as ANQGSEA. The CDR3 has 12 amino acids. Trimming removed 4 bases at V and 6 bases at J, with 10 bases between. For the CDR3, the DNA is TGCAGCGTTGGCGGACTATGCAATGAGCAGTTCTTC. Translating it yields CSVGGLCNEQFF.

This clone has a handful of counts. The rearrangement uses TRBV9 and TRBJ2-1; 7 bases are a match to TRBD2. Germline-derived CDR1 and CDR2 are SGDLS and YYNGEE. The CDR3 totals 18 residues. J gave up 5 bases and V 3 bases, and 17 bases lay outside the gene matches. CDR3: CASSETGGGTILNNEQFF. CDR3 in DNA: TGTGCCAGCAGCGAGACGGGGGGAGGGACCATCCTTAACAATGAGCAGTTCTTC.

The J gene is TRBJ1-5, the V gene TRBV7-9, with D perhaps matching TRBD1 (5 bases). Trimming stripped 5 bases from V and 1 base from J, with 15 bases between. Per germline, CDR1 SEHNR and CDR2 FQNEAQ (reference sequence). The CDR3 contains 16 residues. CDR3 DNA: TGTGCCAGCAGCCCCGCTCGGGGGGGAAGCAATCAGCCCCAGCATTTT. It codes for CASSPARGGSNQPQHF.

This clone was observed once. The chain recombines TRBV7-3 with TRBJ2-7, with a weak D call TRBD2 (5 bases). Trimming took 0 bases from V and 0 from J, leaving 9 bases between them. This CDR3 has 15 amino acids. The germline gives CDR1 SGHTA, CDR2 FQGTGA. CDR3: CASSLTSDSSYEQYF. In DNA form, the CDR3 reads TGTGCCAGCAGCTTAACTAGCGATAGCTCCTACGAGCAGTACTTC.

The chain carries TRBV27 and TRBJ1-4; the match to TRBD1 covers 8 bases. Germline V gene data show CDR1 as MNHEY and CDR2 as SMNVEV (reference sequence). The ends lost 3 bases at V and 4 bases at J; junction bases unmatched: 4. CDR3 length equals 15 residues. The CDR3 DNA follows: TGTGCCAGCAGTTTGGGGACAGGCCTTAATGAAAAACTGTTTTTT. Translation gives CASSLGTGLNEKLFF.

V is TRBV27 and J is TRBJ2-3; 11 bases agree with TRBD2. CDR1 is MNHEY, CDR2 SMNVEV, per germline (reference sequence). V lost 4 bases and J lost 2; bases outside the gene matches: 5. CDR3 size: 16 residues. The CDR3 protein is CASSSGLAGYTDTQYF. DNA of the CDR3: TGTGCCAGCAGTTCCGGACTAGCGGGCTACACAGATACGCAGTATTTT.

The J gene is TRBJ2-4, the V gene TRBV9; perhaps TRBD1 as D (5 bases). Germline V lookup: CDR1 SGDLS, CDR2 YYNGEE. V was clipped by 0 bases and J by 5 bases, with 9 bases between them. This CDR3 has 14 residues. For the CDR3, the DNA is TGTGCCAGCAGCGTAGCGGGCAGGGAAAACATTCAGTACTTC. This encodes CASSVAGRENIQYF. The entire variable domain, with the rest obtained from reference TRBV9 and TRBJ2-4, is as follows: DSGVTQTPKHLITATGQRVTLRCSPRSGDLSVYWYQQSLDQGLQFLIQYYNGEERAKGNILERFSAQQFPDLHSELNLSSLELGDSALYFCASSVAGRENIQYFGAGTRLSVL.

The rearrangement uses TRBV29-1 and TRBJ2-7; 7 nucleotides agree with TRBD2. V shed 4 bases and J 6 bases; nucleotides not matched to a gene: 9. CDR1 is SQVTM, CDR2 ANQGSEA, per germline. The CDR3 covers 13 residues. The CDR3 nucleotides are TGCAGCGTTGCGGGACTACTCATCTCCGAGCAGTACTTC. Translating it yields CSVAGLLISEQYF.

The chain employs TRBV9 and TRBJ1-3, with D unclear. Germline V CDR1 and CDR2: SGDLS, YYNGEE. The CDR3 spans 15 residues. V gave up 0 bases and J gave up 0 bases, with 7 bases separating them. CDR3 DNA: TGTGCCAGCAGCGTAGTTGGCAGCTCTGGAAACACCATATATTTT. It codes for CASSVVGSSGNTIYF.

This sequence joins TRBV2 and TRBJ1-1; weak D call: TRBD1 (6 bases). V lost 6 bases, J lost 3 bases, and 11 bases lay in between. Germline V gives CDR1 SNHLY, CDR2 FYNNEI. The CDR3 covers 13 residues. In nucleotides, the CDR3 is TGTGCCAGCAGGGAGGACAGAGACACTGAAGCTTTCTTT. Protein: CASREDRDTEAFF.

This chain joins TRBV30 and TRBJ1-5, with a weak D call TRBD1 (5 bases). CDR1 and CDR2 from the germline V gene are GTSNPN and SVGIG (reference sequence). V was trimmed by 2 bases and J by 11 bases, leaving 10 bases between them. The CDR3 is 11 amino acids. The CDR3 nucleotides read TGTGCCTGGAGTTCAGGCAGGGCCCAGCATTTT. Protein: CAWSSGRAQHF.

The rearrangement uses TRBV7-9 and TRBJ1-4; a possible D gene is TRBD1 (5 bases). In germline, CDR1 is SEHNR, CDR2 FQNEAQ (reference sequence). This CDR3 spans 14 amino acids. Trimming stripped 2 bases from V and 4 bases from J, with 8 bases between. CDR3 protein: CASSLQGGNEKLFF. The CDR3 DNA is TGTGCCAGCAGCTTACAGGGCGGTAATGAAAAACTGTTTTTT.

The V gene is TRBV30, the J gene TRBJ1-1; D is unresolved. Germline loops: CDR1 GTSNPN, CDR2 SVGIG (reference sequence). The V end was cut by 2 bases, the J end by 7 bases, with 8 bases between. The CDR3 extends over 11 amino acids. The CDR3 DNA follows: TGTGCCTGGAGTCAGGATAGTGAAGCTTTCTTT. This gives the protein CAWSQDSEAFF.